The 12 T cell receptor beta chains below were found in one sample sequenced in a study of cytomegalovirus exposure and HLA in healthy donors. 60 Vbeta and 13 Jbeta primers were used in PCR. Profiled with immunoSEQ multiplex PCR; TCRdb holds only in-frame clones, not every one. The sample yields 120,000 or so clones, 55% to 75% seen once. The sample taken for sequencing was PBMCs. The receptors here all came from a woman aged 40 to 49 in good health and CMV-seropositive.

The CDR3 region has the DNA TGTGCCAGCAGCGTGGGACAGGGGTTGATGGGCACTGAAGCTTTCTTT. Amino acids: CASSVGQGLMGTEAFF. This chain joins TRBV11-2 and TRBJ1-1; 10 bases align to TRBD1. In germline, CDR1 is SGHAT, CDR2 FQNNGV. The CDR3 consists of 16 residues. V lost 5 bases and J lost 4; bases outside the gene matches: 10.

The chain is built from TRBV10-3 and TRBJ2-7; D is unresolved. V lost 3 bases, J lost 1 base, and 4 bases lay in between. CDR3 length: 12 residues. Germline CDR1 is ENHRY and CDR2 is SYGVKD. CDR3 nucleotide sequence: TGTGCCATCAGTGACAGTTCCTACGAGCAGTACTTC. Encoded protein: CAISDSSYEQYF.

J is TRBJ2-3 and V is TRBV7-2, with 10 positions matching TRBD2. The CDR3 extends over 15 amino acids. CDR1 is SGHTA, CDR2 FQGNSA, per germline. V was clipped by 5 bases and J by 6 bases; unmatched bases: 8. This chain's CDR3 is CASSPQRGGPDTQYF. Here the CDR3 DNA reads TGTGCCAGCAGCCCCCAGCGGGGGGGCCCGGATACGCAGTATTTT. Full variable domain (outside the CDR3, taken from reference TRBV7-2 and TRBJ2-3): GAGVSQSPSNKVTEKGKDVELRCDPISGHTALYWYRQSLGQGLEFLIYFQGNSAPDKSGLPSDRFSAERTGGSVSTLTIQRTQQEDSAVYLCASSPQRGGPDTQYFGPGTRLTVL.

This sequence joins TRBV2 and TRBJ2-3, with 7 bases matching TRBD2. The CDR3 is 14 residues long. Germline trimming cut 2 bases from V and 5 bases from J; bases unmatched to any gene: 4. The germline V gene has CDR1 SNHLY and CDR2 FYNNEI. The CDR3 protein is CASSEREGRDTQYF. The CDR3 DNA reads TGTGCCAGCAGTGAAAGGGAGGGCAGAGATACGCAGTATTTT.

The gene calls are TRBV11-3 and TRBJ2-7, with D possibly being TRBD1 (6 bases). V was clipped by 5 bases and J by 0 bases, with 11 bases between them. CDR3 length equals 14 residues. Germline V lookup: CDR1 SGHNT, CDR2 YENEEA. The CDR3 loop reads CASSVTGFSYEQYF. CDR3 DNA: TGTGCCAGCAGCGTAACAGGGTTCTCCTACGAGCAGTACTTC.

The chain employs TRBV12-5 and TRBJ1-2, with D unclear. This CDR3 is 14 amino acids long. V lost 0 bases to trimming and J lost 4 bases, with 9 bases between them. Per the germline V gene, CDR1 is LGHNT and CDR2 is FRNRAP. The CDR3 reads CASGLVRTGYGYTF. CDR3 nucleotide sequence: TGTGCTAGTGGTTTGGTCCGAACCGGCTATGGCTACACCTTC.

V is TRBV7-2 and J is TRBJ2-7, with D unresolved. The CDR3 spans 12 residues. Germline V gene lookup returns CDR1 SGHTA and CDR2 FQGNSA. The V end was cut by 2 bases, the J end by 4 bases, with 6 bases between. The chain's CDR3 is CASSLTRYEQYF. The CDR3 coding sequence is TGTGCCAGCAGCTTAACACGTTACGAGCAGTACTTC.

V is TRBV7-3 and J is TRBJ2-3, with 7 bases lining up with TRBD2. Germline-derived CDR1 and CDR2 are SGHTA and FQGTGA. The V gene end was trimmed by 7 bases and the J gene end by 6 bases; junction bases not matched to a gene: 7. The CDR3 totals 13 residues. In DNA form, the CDR3 reads TGTGCCAGCACCGCGGGGGTTGGGGATACGCAGTATTTT. Translating it yields CASTAGVGDTQYF. The full variable domain, rest sourced from reference TRBV7-3 and TRBJ2-3, is GAGVSQTPSNKVTEKGKYVELRCDPISGHTALYWYRQSLGQGPEFLIYFQGTGAADDSGLPNDRFFAVRPEGSVSTLKIQRTERGDSAVYLCASTAGVGDTQYFGPGTRLTVL.

CDR3 residues: CASSKTSNYGYTF. CDR3 sequence (DNA): TGTGCCAGCAGCAAAACTTCTAACTATGGCTACACCTTC. The chain carries TRBV7-8 and TRBJ1-2; D gene ambiguous. V gave up 5 bases and J gave up 0 bases, with 7 bases separating them. Germline V CDR1 and CDR2: SGHVS, FQNEAQ. The CDR3 is made up of 13 amino acids. Full variable domain (rest looked up from reference TRBV7-8 and TRBJ1-2): GAGVSQSPRYKVAKRGQDVALRCDPISGHVSLFWYQQALGQGPEFLTYFQNEAQLDKSGLPSDRFFAERPEGSVSTLKIQRTQQEDSAVYLCASSKTSNYGYTFGSGTRLTVV.

V gene TRBV29-1 combines with J gene TRBJ2-1, with D perhaps matching TRBD1 (5 bases). This CDR3 spans 16 amino acids. Trimming took off 7 bases at V and 0 bases at J, with 19 bases between the two ends. CDR1 and CDR2 from the germline V gene are SQVTM and ANQGSEA. The CDR3 protein is CSAPGTGGSSYNEQFF. DNA of the CDR3: TGCAGCGCCCCGGGTACAGGCGGTAGCTCCTACAATGAGCAGTTCTTC.

This clone has only a few counts. The chain recombines TRBV30 with TRBJ1-2; 9 bases are shared with TRBD1. CDR1 and CDR2 from the germline V gene are GTSNPN and SVGIG (reference sequence). The ends lost 5 bases at V and 7 bases at J; junction bases unmatched: 5. This CDR3 is built from 12 residues. The CDR3 DNA reads as TGTGCCTGGGTGGACAGGGGTCGTGGCTACACCTTC. This gives the protein CAWVDRGRGYTF.

The gene calls are TRBV27 and TRBJ1-1; a possible D gene is TRBD1 (6 bases). Looked up from germline, CDR1 is MNHEY and CDR2 is SMNVEV (reference sequence). The V and J ends lost 5 bases and 8 bases respectively, with 9 bases between them. The CDR3 has 11 amino acids. Here the CDR3 DNA reads TGTGCCAGCAGTAGTGGGACAGAAGCTTTCTTT. Its protein product is CASSSGTEAFF.